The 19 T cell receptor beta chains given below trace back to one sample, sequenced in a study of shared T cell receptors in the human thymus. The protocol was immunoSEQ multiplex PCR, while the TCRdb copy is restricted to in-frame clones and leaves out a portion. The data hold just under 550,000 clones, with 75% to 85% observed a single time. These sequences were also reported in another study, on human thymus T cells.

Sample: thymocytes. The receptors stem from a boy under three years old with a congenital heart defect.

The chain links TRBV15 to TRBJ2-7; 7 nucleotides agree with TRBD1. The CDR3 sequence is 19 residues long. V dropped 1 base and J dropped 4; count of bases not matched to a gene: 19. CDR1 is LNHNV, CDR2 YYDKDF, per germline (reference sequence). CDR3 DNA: TGTGCCACCAGCAGAGCGCGGTATATAGGGACAGCCGGATGGTACGAGCAGTACTTC. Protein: CATSRARYIGTAGWYEQYF.

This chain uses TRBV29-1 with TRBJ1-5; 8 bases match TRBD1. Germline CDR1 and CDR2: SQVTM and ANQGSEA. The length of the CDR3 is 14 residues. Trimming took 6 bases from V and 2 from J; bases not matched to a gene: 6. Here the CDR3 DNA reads TGCAGCGTCCGGACAGGGATCGGCAATCAGCCCCAGCATTTT. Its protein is CSVRTGIGNQPQHF.

The CDR3 DNA is TGTGCCAGCAGCTCGCCGGGAGGGCCGGGTTCTACAGATACGCAGTATTTT. Translating gives CASSSPGGPGSTDTQYF. The rearrangement joins TRBV4-2 to TRBJ2-3; TRBD2 agrees at 8 bases. The germline V gene encodes CDR1 LGHNA and CDR2 YNFKEQ. The CDR3 runs to 17 residues. Unmatched junction bases numbered 13, after V lost 5 bases and J lost 3 bases.

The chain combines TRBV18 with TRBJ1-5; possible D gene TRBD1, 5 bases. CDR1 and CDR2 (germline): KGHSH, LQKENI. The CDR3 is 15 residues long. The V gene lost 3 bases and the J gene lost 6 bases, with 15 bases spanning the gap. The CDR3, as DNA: TGTGCCAGCTCACCGGCAGGGTTAGGCTCTCAGCCCCAGCATTTT. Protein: CASSPAGLGSQPQHF. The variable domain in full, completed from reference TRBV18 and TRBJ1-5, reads NAGVMQNPRHLVRRRGQEARLRCSPMKGHSHVYWYRQLPEEGLKFMVYLQKENIIDESGMPKERFSAEFPKEGPSILRIQQVVRGDSAAYFCASSPAGLGSQPQHFGDGTRLSIL.

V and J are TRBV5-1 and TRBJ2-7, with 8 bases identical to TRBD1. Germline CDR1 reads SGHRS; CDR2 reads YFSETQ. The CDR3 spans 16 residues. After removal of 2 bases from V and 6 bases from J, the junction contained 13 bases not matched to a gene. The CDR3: CASSLGQGLPPGEQYF. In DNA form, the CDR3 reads TGCGCCAGCAGCTTAGGACAGGGCCTACCTCCAGGCGAGCAGTACTTC.

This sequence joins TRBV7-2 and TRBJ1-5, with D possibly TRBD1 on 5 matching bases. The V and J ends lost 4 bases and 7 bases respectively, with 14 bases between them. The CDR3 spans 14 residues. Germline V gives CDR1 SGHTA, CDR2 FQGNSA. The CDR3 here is CASSSPGWEQPQHF. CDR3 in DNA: TGTGCCAGCAGCTCTCCAGGGTGGGAACAGCCCCAGCATTTT.

The CDR3 coding sequence is TGTGCCAGCAGATTTGGCGGGAGGGACACAGATACGCAGTATTTT. Encoded protein: CASRFGGRDTDTQYF. The chain joins TRBV6-1 to TRBJ2-3; TRBD2 matches at 9 bases. Germline trimming cut 6 bases from V and 2 bases from J; bases unmatched to any gene: 6. This CDR3 spans 15 amino acids. Germline V CDR1 and CDR2: MNHNS, SASEGT.

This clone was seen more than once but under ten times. The CDR3 DNA sequence: TGCATGGGGGACAAAGATGGCTACACCTTC. Protein sequence: CMGDKDGYTF. The chain links TRBV20-1 to TRBJ1-2, with D perhaps matching TRBD1 (6 bases). The length of the CDR3 is 10 residues. Germline V CDR1 and CDR2: DFQATT, SNEGSKA (reference sequence).

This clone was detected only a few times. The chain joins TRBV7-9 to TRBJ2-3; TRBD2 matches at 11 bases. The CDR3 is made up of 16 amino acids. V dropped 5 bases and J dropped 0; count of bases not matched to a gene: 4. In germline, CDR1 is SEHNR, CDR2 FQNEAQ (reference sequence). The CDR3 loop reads CASSRLAGTSTDTQYF. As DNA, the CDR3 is TGTGCCAGCAGCCGACTAGCGGGAACTAGCACAGATACGCAGTATTTT.

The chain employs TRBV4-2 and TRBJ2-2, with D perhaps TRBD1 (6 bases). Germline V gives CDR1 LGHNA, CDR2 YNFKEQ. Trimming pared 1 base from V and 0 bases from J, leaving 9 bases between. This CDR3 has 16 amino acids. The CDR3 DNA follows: TGTGCCAGCAGCCAAGTGAGGGGGACGAACACCGGGGAGCTGTTTTTT. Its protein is CASSQVRGTNTGELFF.

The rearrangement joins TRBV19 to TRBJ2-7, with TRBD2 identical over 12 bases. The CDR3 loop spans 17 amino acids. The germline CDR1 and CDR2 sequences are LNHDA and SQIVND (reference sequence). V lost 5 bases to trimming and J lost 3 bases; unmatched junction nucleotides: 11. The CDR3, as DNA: TGTGCCAGTAGTCTCCGGACTAGCGGGACCCTATACTACGAGCAGTACTTC. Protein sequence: CASSLRTSGTLYYEQYF.

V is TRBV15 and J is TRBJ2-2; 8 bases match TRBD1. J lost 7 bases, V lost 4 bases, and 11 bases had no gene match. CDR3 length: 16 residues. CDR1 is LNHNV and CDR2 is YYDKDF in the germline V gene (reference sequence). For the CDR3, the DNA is TGTGCCACCAGCACGGACAGGGTGGAAGACATCGGGGAGCTGTTTTTT. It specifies CATSTDRVEDIGELFF.

This CDR3 reads CASSVVGGNHEQYF. In DNA, the CDR3 is TGTGCCAGCAGCGTAGTCGGAGGGAACCACGAGCAGTACTTC. The chain joins TRBV9 to TRBJ2-7, with D possibly TRBD2 on 6 matching bases. CDR1 is SGDLS, CDR2 YYNGEE, per germline. V was clipped by 0 bases and J by 5 bases, with 12 bases between them. The length of the CDR3 is 14 residues.

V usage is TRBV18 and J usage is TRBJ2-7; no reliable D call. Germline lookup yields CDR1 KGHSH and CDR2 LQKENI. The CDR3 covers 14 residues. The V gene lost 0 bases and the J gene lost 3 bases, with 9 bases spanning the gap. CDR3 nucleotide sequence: TGTGCCAGCTCACCACCAACAGTTCACTACGAGCAGTACTTC. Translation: CASSPPTVHYEQYF. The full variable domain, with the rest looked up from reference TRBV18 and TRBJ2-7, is NAGVMQNPRHLVRRRGQEARLRCSPMKGHSHVYWYRQLPEEGLKFMVYLQKENIIDESGMPKERFSAEFPKEGPSILRIQQVVRGDSAAYFCASSPPTVHYEQYFGPGTRLTVT.

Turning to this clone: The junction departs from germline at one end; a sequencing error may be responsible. CDR3 sequence (DNA): TGTGCCAGCAGAGAAACTAGCGGGAGCTCCCACAATGAGCAGTTCTTC. Translating it yields CASRETSGSSHNEQFF. The J gene is TRBJ2-1, the V gene TRBV2; 11 bases match TRBD2. The CDR3 length is 16 residues. Germline CDR1 is SNHLY and CDR2 is FYNNEI.

Here the CDR3 DNA reads TGTGCCAGCGCCGGCGGCAGGGGCAATCAGCCCCAGCATTTT. Translating it yields CASAGGRGNQPQHF. J is TRBJ1-5 and V is TRBV19, with a possible D match to TRBD1 (5 bases). The V and J ends lost 9 bases and 2 bases respectively, with 14 bases between them. CDR1 and CDR2 (germline): LNHDA, SQIVND (reference sequence). The CDR3 consists of 14 residues. Complete variable domain (other parts from reference TRBV19 and TRBJ1-5): DGGITQSPKYLFRKEGQNVTLSCEQNLNHDAMYWYRQDPGQGLRLIYYSQIVNDFQKGDIAEGYSVSREKKESFPLTVTSAQKNPTAFYLCASAGGRGNQPQHFGDGTRLSIL.

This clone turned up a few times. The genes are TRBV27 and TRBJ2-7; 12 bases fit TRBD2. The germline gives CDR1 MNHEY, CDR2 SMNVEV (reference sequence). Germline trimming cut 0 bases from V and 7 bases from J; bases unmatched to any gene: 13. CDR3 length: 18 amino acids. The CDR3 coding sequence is TGTGCCAGCAGTTTATCGCGTCGGACTAGCGGGAATGCGGGTGAGCAGTACTTC. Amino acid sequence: CASSLSRRTSGNAGEQYF.

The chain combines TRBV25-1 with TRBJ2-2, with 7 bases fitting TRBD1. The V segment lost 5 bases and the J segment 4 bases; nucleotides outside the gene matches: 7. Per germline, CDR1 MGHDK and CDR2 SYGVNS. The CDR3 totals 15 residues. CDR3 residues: CASSPRQGPTGELFF. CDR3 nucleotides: TGTGCCAGCAGTCCCCGACAGGGACCCACCGGGGAGCTGTTTTTT.

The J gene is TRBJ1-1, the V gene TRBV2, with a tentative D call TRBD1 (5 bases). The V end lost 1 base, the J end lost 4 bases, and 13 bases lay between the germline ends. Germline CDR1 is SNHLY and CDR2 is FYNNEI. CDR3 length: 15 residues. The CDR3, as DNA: TGTGCCAGCAGTGAAGAAGGGAGGAGGGGCACTGAAGCTTTCTTT. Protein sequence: CASSEEGRRGTEAFF. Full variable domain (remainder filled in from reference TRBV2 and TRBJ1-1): EPEVTQTPSHQVTQMGQEVILRCVPISNHLYFYWYRQILGQKVEFLVSFYNNEISEKSEIFDDQFSVERPDGSNFTLKIRSTKLEDSAMYFCASSEEGRRGTEAFFGQGTRLTVV.